This T cell receptor beta chain was documented in a study of metastatic and nonmetastatic thyroid tumors. Whole-study findings and limits: Reported TCR beta diversity, measured in blood and tumor, was significantly higher for malignant thyroid tumors than for benign nodules.

The ends were cut back, 1 base at V and 1 base at J, with 8 bases in the middle. The CDR3 runs to 14 residues. Germline values: CDR1 DFQATT, CDR2 SNEGSKA (reference sequence). With respect to this clone: The antigen remains undetermined.

In the source study's methods: Clinicopathological groups supplied CDR3 differences that were used to build a distant-metastasis classifier for papillary thyroid cancer. TCRdb re-clonotyped the PCR reads via MiXCR. The V and J calls were determined by TCRdb, not by the authors. The top ten hold roughly 20% of the sample, which has tens of thousands of clones, roughly 15% seen once. Every patient underwent thyroid surgery untreated. The receptor was derived from a female donor with papillary thyroid cancer or a benign thyroid nodule (not recorded which). Some clones in this sample may be carry-over from other donors' samples. The chain employs TRBV20-1 and TRBJ1-5, with D unclear. Sequenced input: blood. CDR3 in DNA: TGCAGTGCTAGAGTACCGGGGAGCAATCAGCCCCAGCATTTT. Protein sequence: CSARVPGSNQPQHF.